Below, one TCR beta chain is given with its context. This clonotype is categorized as medium-sized (0.01 to 0.1%). Its target antigen remains unknown. The input lacks base qualities; no much larger clone sits a single base away. This record belongs to a study of HIV-infected patients and healthy controls (dated by TCRdb to 2013 to 2016). Background on the whole study: After three months of therapy, CD4 counts in about 90% of the 16 patients increased to a modest but significant degree while remaining below normal ranges. Overall T-cell lymphocytopenia was not observed in the patients, and no significant difference from controls was found in total CDR3 counts per chain. After a further year of therapy, viral load was undetectable in all patients, having already become undetectable in 11 of 16 patients by the second bleed. No consistent shift in CD8 counts was seen during early therapy, whereas a slight rise was seen in the CD4:CD8 ratio. The question the study tested was whether immune perturbation and reconstitution could be captured by deep TCR repertoire sequencing of small blood samples from HIV patients.

SuperScript III was used to reverse transcribe 500 ng RNA with primers targeting the alpha and beta constant regions. Separate libraries for the alpha and beta chains were generated through chain-specific third strand synthesis that incorporated multiplexing indices. In the protocol, all rearrangements within a chain were amplified with a single primer pair so that primer bias was avoided, and molecular barcodes were added to each cDNA molecule. Purified cDNA was ligated with T4 RNA Ligase 1 onto a 5' RACE adapter bearing a random hexamer and the SP2 sequencing primer site. Second strand synthesis was performed with Phusion polymerase and primed from the SP2 site, and slow temperature ramps were applied to favor optimal annealing. The 12-nucleotide barcode on each molecule comprised two random hexamer sequences, both introduced before amplification and concatenated. An amplification PCR of about 20 cycles with P5s and P7 primers came after a short first PCR that had added P5 and P7 adapter elements plus a second index. A total of roughly 30 PCR cycles were applied to the libraries, which were quantified on a Qubit, sized on a Bioanalyzer, and diluted to 4 to 4.5 nM. Sequencing of the normalized libraries was done on an Illumina MiSeq using 2 x 250 paired-end kits. Into around 9.9 ul Tris-Cl, the reverse transcription reactions were eluted following cleanup on MinElute columns. Adapter ligations ran for 23 hours at 16 degrees C and were afterwards cleaned with AMPure XP beads at a 1:1 ratio. On the authors' methods: Demultiplexed FASTQ files were processed with a modified Decombinator that output V, J, insert and barcode information. Sequences that shared a barcode but differed from the dominant sequence were treated as errors and discarded, and barcodes were clustered at Levenshtein distance 3 and counted to estimate the original cDNA molecules. The R packages ineq, vegan, igraph and RCytoscape were used for downstream analyses, together with IMGT nomenclature and CDR3 definitions. V gene usage was calculated across distinct sequences, with every TCR tallied a single time to avoid skew from clonal expansion. Unique CDR3 amino acid sequences within a donor were connected in similarity networks whenever two sequences differed by a single Levenshtein edit. In the repertoires, a search was made for a compiled set of published HIV-specific CDR3s (approximately 90 alpha, approximately 700 beta) and CMV-specific CDR3s (approximately 13 alpha, about 250 beta). Lower sequence numbers were not the cause of the decreased diversity in patients, as random subsampling to size-matched repertoires showed. Clones were called with MiXCR by TCRdb after fastp trimmed the public reads at Q25, and only in-frame beta chains were retained. Each record represents a unique CDR3 protein, reported with the most common genes and DNA among its rows. Clone size and V and J calls follow TCRdb, not the original study. Counted in this sample were 4,500 to 6,000 distinct CDR3 sequences; roughly 8% of them appeared once. The top ten constitute roughly 24% of the sample.

Trimming takes 1 base off V and 5 bases off J; junction bases not matched to a gene: 1. The CDR3 runs 14 amino acids, cysteine and phenylalanine included. Here the CDR3 DNA is all that survives: 42 bases in frame from base 1. The paper's findings and limits, for the study overall: Only sixteen HIV-infected individuals were processed, which the authors considered a major limit on how widely the findings apply. By Jaccard index and by the count of highly shared sequences, healthy controls shared more CDR3s between individuals than HIV+ patients did. During therapy, a significant decrease in frequency was seen for HIV-associated CDR3s, whereas no significant change was found for CMV-associated CDR3s, although most of them became more frequent. The therapy captured by the treated samples lasted only 2 to 3 months, arguably too short a period to observe immune reconstitution given low adult thymic output. The apparent post-therapy recovery of the Gini index in HIV-infected patients was not reproduced in size-matched repertoire data. MAIT cell alpha-chain CDR3s were present at high frequency in healthy controls but severely depleted in HIV+ repertoires. Oligoclonality may be reflected in the significantly higher mean Gini indices of HIV-infected repertoires compared with controls. Significantly different mean usage between HIV-infected patients and controls was observed for eight alpha and eight beta V genes. Roughly threefold more distinct CDR3s and higher Shannon diversity were observed in healthy control repertoires than in untreated HIV+ repertoires. Rare events from HIV-infected data received too much weight under size-matching, and comparisons were complicated by unequal numbers of distinct sequences between patients and controls. Using whole blood restricted sequencing depth and prevented separating the dynamics of distinct T-cell subpopulations. HLA typing of donors was not performed in the study. Pairing of alpha and beta chains was not determined in the samples. Slight age and sex profile differences between the study cohorts did not explain the observed diversity differences.

Follow-up blood from HIV-infected patients was collected roughly three months, about 14 weeks, after antiretroviral therapy began. Whole blood was used without fractionating the cells, so the repertoire represented all peripheral T cells without sorting. A roughly 2.5 ml sample of peripheral blood was drawn into Tempus tubes for RNA extraction. Enrollment excluded patients who had febrile or AIDS-related illness, tumors, hepatitis B or C coinfection, immunomodulatory therapy, recent vaccination or treatment interruptions. The TURBO-DNase kit was used to remove leftover genomic DNA, and GLOBINclear was used to deplete globin mRNA.

The rearrangement joined TRBV12-3 or TRBV12-4 to TRBJ1-1; a stretch of 10 junction bases matches TRBD1. The sequence came from an adult with HIV infection. The sample was blood, taken during antiretroviral therapy. Read as DNA, the sequence is TGTGCCAGCAGTTTAGGGACAGGGGGTACTGAAGCTTTCTTT. Its protein reads: CASSLGTGGTEAFF.